A single sample is the source of the 10 T cell receptor beta chains below, sequenced in a study of T cell responses to AZD1222 COVID-19 vaccine. This table comes from immunoSEQ multiplex PCR, and its TCRdb copy is limited to in-frame clones, with some not included. This table holds roughly 150,000 clones, approximately 90% found once. The specimen comprised peripheral blood, sampled 28 days after the second AZD1222 dose. Source of these receptors: an adult who received the AZD1222 COVID-19 vaccine.

V usage is TRBV6-5 and J usage is TRBJ1-1, with TRBD1 identical over 9 bases. Losses at the gene ends were 4 bases for V and 8 bases for J; bases not matched to a gene: 11. CDR1 is MNHEY, CDR2 SVGAGI, per germline. The CDR3 is 15 residues long. The CDR3 DNA reads as TGTGCCAGCAGTTTCAGAACAGGGGGCAATGGGGAAGCTTTCTTT. Amino acid sequence: CASSFRTGGNGEAFF.

The V gene is TRBV5-4, the J gene TRBJ2-1; 13 positions match TRBD2. CDR3 length equals 17 residues. Looked up from germline, CDR1 is SGHNT and CDR2 is YYREEE (reference sequence). Trimming removed 4 bases from V and 5 bases from J; junction bases left unmatched: 9. CDR3 bases: TGTGCCAGCAGCCCGAACCCCGGACTAGCGGGGGACAATGAGCAGTTCTTC. It yields the protein CASSPNPGLAGDNEQFF.

The chain links TRBV5-1 to TRBJ1-4, with D maybe TRBD1 (5 bases). Germline V lookup: CDR1 SGHRS, CDR2 YFSETQ. This CDR3 region has 17 residues. The V end lost 4 bases, the J end lost 8 bases, and 24 bases lay between the germline ends. The DNA of the CDR3 is TGCGCCAGCAGCGCCGCCTCCTTGGGACGCCCAGAGGAAAAACTGTTTTTT. Protein product: CASSAASLGRPEEKLFF.

J is TRBJ1-4 and V is TRBV4-1; D gene unclear. This CDR3 is built from 14 residues. Germline CDR1 and CDR2: MGHRA and YSYEKL. Trimming stripped 1 base from V and 7 bases from J, with 10 bases between. For the CDR3, the DNA is TGCGCCAGCAGCCAAGCCCCATCAGGTGAAAAACTGTTTTTT. Translated, it gives CASSQAPSGEKLFF.

The V call is TRBV7-2, the J call TRBJ1-6; D not certain. The germline V and J ends were trimmed by 4 bases and 6 bases, with 13 bases remaining between them. Germline CDR1 and CDR2: SGHTA and FQGNSA. This CDR3 comprises 15 residues. The CDR3 DNA reads TGTGCCAGCAGCTCCCGAGGGCCGGGTAATTCACCCCTCCACTTT. Amino acid sequence: CASSSRGPGNSPLHF.

V usage is TRBV15 and J usage is TRBJ2-2, with D unclear. There are 13 residues in the CDR3. The V end was cut by 4 bases, the J end by 7 bases, with 10 bases between. Per the germline V gene, CDR1 is LNHNV and CDR2 is YYDKDF (reference sequence). The CDR3, as DNA: TGTGCCACCAGCACCCGCCCGGGCGGGGAGCTGTTTTTT. Protein: CATSTRPGGELFF.

The chain carries TRBV19 and TRBJ2-1; 16 positions agree with TRBD2. The CDR3 contains 19 residues. The V segment lost 5 bases and the J segment 0 bases; nucleotides outside the gene matches: 7. The V gene's germline CDR1 is LNHDA and CDR2 SQIVND (reference sequence). As DNA, the CDR3 is TGTGCCAGTAGTCCCCCGGGACTAGCGGGGGGGAGCTCCTACAATGAGCAGTTCTTC. This translates into CASSPPGLAGGSSYNEQFF.

The chain employs TRBV4-2 and TRBJ2-5; D gene ambiguous. V lost 0 bases to trimming and J lost 7 bases, with 9 bases between them. From germline, CDR1 is LGHNA and CDR2 YNFKEQ. This CDR3 is 13 amino acids long. As DNA, the CDR3 is TGTGCCAGCAGCCAAGAGCTGATGCTGACCCAGTACTTC. Its protein product is CASSQELMLTQYF.

V gene TRBV4-1 combines with J gene TRBJ1-6; 9 nucleotides align to TRBD1. Germline assignment: CDR1 MGHRA and CDR2 YSYEKL. The CDR3 runs 17 residues. Trimming at V came to 1 base and at J to 9 bases, leaving 10 bases not matched to a gene. CDR3 sequence reads: CASSQGIVGDRVSPLHF. Written as DNA, the CDR3 is TGCGCCAGCAGCCAAGGGATTGTCGGGGACAGGGTTTCACCCCTCCACTTT.

The chain recombines TRBV7-8 with TRBJ1-1; D unresolved. The germline V and J ends were trimmed by 1 base and 1 base, with 4 bases remaining between them. This CDR3 comprises 13 residues. CDR1 is SGHVS and CDR2 is FQNEAQ in the germline V gene. CDR3 coding DNA: TGTGCCAGCAGCTTAGTCCGGAACACTGAAGCTTTCTTT. Amino acids: CASSLVRNTEAFF.